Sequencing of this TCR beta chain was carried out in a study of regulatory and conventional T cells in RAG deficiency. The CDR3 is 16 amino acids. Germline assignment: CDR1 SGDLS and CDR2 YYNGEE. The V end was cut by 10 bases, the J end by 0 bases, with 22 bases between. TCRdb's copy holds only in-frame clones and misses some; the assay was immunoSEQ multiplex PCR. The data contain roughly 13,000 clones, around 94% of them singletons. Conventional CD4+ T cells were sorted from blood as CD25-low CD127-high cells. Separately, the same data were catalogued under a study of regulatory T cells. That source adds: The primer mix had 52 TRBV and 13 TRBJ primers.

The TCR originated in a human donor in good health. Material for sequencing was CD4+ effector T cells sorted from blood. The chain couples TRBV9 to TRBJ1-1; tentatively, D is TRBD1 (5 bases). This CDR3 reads CARFSGRDKLNTEAFF. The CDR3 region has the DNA TGTGCCCGCTTTTCGGGCAGGGATAAGCTGAACACTGAAGCTTTCTTT.